What follows are 6 T cell receptor beta chains derived from one specimen sequenced in a study of cytomegalovirus exposure and HLA in healthy donors. The PCR ran on 60 Vbeta and 13 Jbeta primers. This table comes from immunoSEQ multiplex PCR, and its TCRdb copy is limited to in-frame clones, with some not included. Here the sample spans 100,000 or so clones, around 80% being singletons. The sequencing sample was made of PBMCs. Source of these receptors: a woman between 50 and 59 years old in good health and CMV-seropositive.

This chain connects TRBV6-6 to TRBJ2-5; D may be TRBD1 (6 bases). This CDR3 has 13 amino acids. V was cut by 2 bases and J by 2 bases, with 6 bases left in between. CDR1 and CDR2 from the germline V gene are MNHNY and SVGAGI (reference sequence). The CDR3 sequence is CASSYGQQETQYF. CDR3 nucleotide sequence: TGTGCCAGCAGTTACGGACAGCAAGAGACCCAGTACTTC.

This chain joins TRBV9 and TRBJ2-1; possibly TRBD1 for D (5 bases). The V end lost 0 bases, the J end lost 4 bases, and 8 bases lay between the germline ends. Germline V gene data show CDR1 as SGDLS and CDR2 as YYNGEE. This CDR3 region has 14 residues. This CDR3 reads CASSVGSGYNEQFF. The DNA for the CDR3 is TGTGCCAGCAGCGTAGGGTCAGGGTACAATGAGCAGTTCTTC.

This clone was seen once. V gene TRBV2 combines with J gene TRBJ2-7, with D possibly being TRBD1 (6 bases). V shed 7 bases and J shed 1 base, with 23 bases lying between them. Germline V lookup: CDR1 SNHLY, CDR2 FYNNEI. The CDR3 contains 17 residues. Written as DNA, the CDR3 is TGTGCCAGCACCGGGGACATTCTACGGCCTTTTTCCTACGAGCAGTACTTC. This sequence encodes CASTGDILRPFSYEQYF.

The chain is built from TRBV19 and TRBJ1-1, with 11 bases lining up with TRBD1. The CDR3 contains 13 residues. Germline values: CDR1 LNHDA, CDR2 SQIVND (reference sequence). The V gene end was trimmed by 7 bases and the J gene end by 10 bases; junction bases not matched to a gene: 8. The CDR3 region has the DNA TGTGCCAGTACCGGACAGGGGGCGCGGAGAGCTTTCTTT. Its translation is CASTGQGARRAFF.

The V gene is TRBV5-5, the J gene TRBJ1-2; TRBD1 matches at 7 bases. CDR1 is SGHKS, CDR2 YYEKEE, per germline (reference sequence). J lost 1 base, V lost 4 bases, and 7 bases had no gene match. This CDR3 is 15 amino acids long. This chain's CDR3 is CASSARQGLNYGYTF. CDR3 nucleotide sequence: TGTGCCAGCAGCGCACGACAGGGTCTTAACTATGGCTACACCTTC.

The gene calls are TRBV6-6 and TRBJ1-5; no definite D call. Germline lookup yields CDR1 MNHNY and CDR2 SVGAGI (reference sequence). The CDR3 spans 15 residues. V lost 2 bases and J lost 2, with 10 bases in between. CDR3 DNA sequence: TGTGCCAGCAGTTACGGCGGTGCCCGCAATCAGCCCCAGCATTTT. It is translated as CASSYGGARNQPQHF.